This TCR beta chain was retrieved from a study of cytomegalovirus exposure and HLA in healthy donors. The ends were cut back, 5 bases at V and 8 bases at J, with 15 bases in the middle. In germline, CDR1 is MNHEY, CDR2 SVGAGI. The CDR3 is 13 amino acids. This clone was recorded a few times. Both 60 Vbeta primers and 13 Jbeta primers went into the PCR. Clones were sequenced by immunoSEQ multiplex PCR, and TCRdb holds only the in-frame ones, with some missing. This table holds more than 80,000 clones, 69% found once. This TCR derives from a man in his fifties or sixties in good health and CMV-seronegative. The chain joins TRBV6-5 to TRBJ1-2; D is uncertain. Sequencing was performed on PBMCs. The CDR3 region is CASSPRWGGGYTF. CDR3 coding DNA: TGTGCCAGCAGTCCTCGTTGGGGAGGGGGCTACACCTTC.